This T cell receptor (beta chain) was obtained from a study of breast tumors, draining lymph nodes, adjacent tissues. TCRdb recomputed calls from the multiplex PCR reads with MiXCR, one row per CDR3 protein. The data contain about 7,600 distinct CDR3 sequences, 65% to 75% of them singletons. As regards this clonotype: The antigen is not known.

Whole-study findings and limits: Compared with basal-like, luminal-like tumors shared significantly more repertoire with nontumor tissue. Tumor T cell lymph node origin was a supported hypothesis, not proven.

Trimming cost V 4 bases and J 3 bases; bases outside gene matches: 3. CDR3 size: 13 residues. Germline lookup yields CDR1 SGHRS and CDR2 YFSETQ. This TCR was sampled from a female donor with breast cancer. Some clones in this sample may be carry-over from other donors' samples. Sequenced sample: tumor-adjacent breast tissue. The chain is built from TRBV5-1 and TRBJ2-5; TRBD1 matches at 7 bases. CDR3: CASSLTGKETQYF. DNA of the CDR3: TGCGCCAGCAGCCTGACAGGGAAAGAGACCCAGTACTTC.